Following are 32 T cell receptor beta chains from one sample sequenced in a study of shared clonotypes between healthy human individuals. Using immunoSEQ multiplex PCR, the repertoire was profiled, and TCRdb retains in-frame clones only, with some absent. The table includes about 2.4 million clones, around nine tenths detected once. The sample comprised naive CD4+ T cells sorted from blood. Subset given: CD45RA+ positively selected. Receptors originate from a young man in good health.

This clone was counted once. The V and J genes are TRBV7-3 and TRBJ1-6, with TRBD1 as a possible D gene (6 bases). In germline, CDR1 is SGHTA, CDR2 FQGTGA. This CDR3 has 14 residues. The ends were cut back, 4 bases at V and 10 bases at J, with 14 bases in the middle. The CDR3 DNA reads TGTGCCAGCAGCTCCGGGGGGCTGGGGTCACCCCTCCACTTT. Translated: CASSSGGLGSPLHF.

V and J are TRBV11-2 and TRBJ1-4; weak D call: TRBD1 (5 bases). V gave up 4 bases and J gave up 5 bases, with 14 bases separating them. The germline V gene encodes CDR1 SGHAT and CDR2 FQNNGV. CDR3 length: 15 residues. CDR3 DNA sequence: TGTGCCAGCAGCTCTGAGGGGAAGGGGAATGAAAAACTGTTTTTT. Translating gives CASSSEGKGNEKLFF.

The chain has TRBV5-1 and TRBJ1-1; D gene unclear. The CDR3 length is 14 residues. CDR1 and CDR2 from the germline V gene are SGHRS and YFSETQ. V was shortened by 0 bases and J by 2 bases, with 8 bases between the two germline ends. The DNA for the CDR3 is TGCGCCAGCAGCTTGGAGGTGGGAAACACTGAAGCTTTCTTT. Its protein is CASSLEVGNTEAFF.

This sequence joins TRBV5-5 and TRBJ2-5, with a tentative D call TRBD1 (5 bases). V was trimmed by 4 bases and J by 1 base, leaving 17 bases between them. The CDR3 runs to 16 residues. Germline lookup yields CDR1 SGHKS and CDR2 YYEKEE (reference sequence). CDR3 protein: CASSHYRQSAQETQYF. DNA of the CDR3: TGTGCCAGCAGCCATTATCGACAGTCTGCCCAAGAGACCCAGTACTTC.

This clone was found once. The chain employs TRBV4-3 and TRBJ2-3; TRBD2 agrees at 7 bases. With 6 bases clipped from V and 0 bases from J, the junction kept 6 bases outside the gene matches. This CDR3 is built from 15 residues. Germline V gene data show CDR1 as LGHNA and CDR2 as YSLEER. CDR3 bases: TGCGCCAGCAGTCAAAATAGCGGGAGCACAGATACGCAGTATTTT. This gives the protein CASSQNSGSTDTQYF.

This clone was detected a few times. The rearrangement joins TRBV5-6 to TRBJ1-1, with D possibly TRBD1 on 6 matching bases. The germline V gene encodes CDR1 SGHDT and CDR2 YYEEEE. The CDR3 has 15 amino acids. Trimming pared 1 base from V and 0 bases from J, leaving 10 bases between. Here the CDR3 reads CASSLPDRVNTEAFF. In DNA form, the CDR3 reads TGTGCCAGCAGCTTGCCGGACAGAGTGAACACTGAAGCTTTCTTT.

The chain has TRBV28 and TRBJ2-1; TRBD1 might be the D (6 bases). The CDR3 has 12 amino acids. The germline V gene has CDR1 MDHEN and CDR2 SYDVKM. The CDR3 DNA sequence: TGTGCTGTACAGGGAATATTCAGTGAGCAGTTCTTC. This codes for CAVQGIFSEQFF. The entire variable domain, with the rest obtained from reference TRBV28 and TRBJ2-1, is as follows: DVKVTQSSRYLVKRTGEKVFLECVQDMDHENMFWYRQDPGLGLRLIYFSYDVKMKEKGDIPEGYSVSREKKERFSLILESASTNQTSMYLCAVQGIFSEQFFGPGTRLTVL.

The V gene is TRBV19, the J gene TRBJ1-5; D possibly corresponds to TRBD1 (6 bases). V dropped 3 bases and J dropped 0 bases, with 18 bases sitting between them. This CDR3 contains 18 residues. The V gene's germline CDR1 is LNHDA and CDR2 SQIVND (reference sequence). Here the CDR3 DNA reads TGTGCCAGTAGTATGGGGGCGTCCACGGTCTATAGCAATCAGCCCCAGCATTTT. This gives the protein CASSMGASTVYSNQPQHF. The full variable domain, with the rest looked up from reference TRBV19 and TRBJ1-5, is DGGITQSPKYLFRKEGQNVTLSCEQNLNHDAMYWYRQDPGQGLRLIYYSQIVNDFQKGDIAEGYSVSREKKESFPLTVTSAQKNPTAFYLCASSMGASTVYSNQPQHFGDGTRLSIL.

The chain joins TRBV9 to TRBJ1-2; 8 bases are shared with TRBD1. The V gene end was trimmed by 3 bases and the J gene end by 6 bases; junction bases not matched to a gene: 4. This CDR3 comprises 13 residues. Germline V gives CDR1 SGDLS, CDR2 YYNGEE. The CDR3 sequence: CASSERQGNGYTF. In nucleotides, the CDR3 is TGTGCCAGCAGCGAACGACAGGGGAATGGCTACACCTTC.

CDR3 sequence reads: CATEGDTEAFF. The CDR3 DNA reads TGTGCCACCGAGGGGGACACTGAAGCTTTCTTT. This rearrangement joins TRBV6-1 to TRBJ1-1; tentative D call: TRBD1 (6 bases). Germline loops: CDR1 MNHNS, CDR2 SASEGT. V lost 10 bases, J lost 3 bases, and 9 bases lay in between. There are 11 residues in the CDR3.

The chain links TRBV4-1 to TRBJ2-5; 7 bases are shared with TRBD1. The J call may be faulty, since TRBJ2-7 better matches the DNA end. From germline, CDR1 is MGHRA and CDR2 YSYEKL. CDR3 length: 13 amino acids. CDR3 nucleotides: TGCGCCAGCAGCCAGACAGGGCTCTACGAGCAGTACTTC. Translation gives CASSQTGLYEQYF.

This CDR3 is CASSQSFDSKTYEQYF. The DNA for the CDR3 is TGCGCCAGCAGTCAATCGTTCGACAGCAAGACCTACGAGCAGTACTTC. V usage is TRBV23-1 and J usage is TRBJ2-7; TRBD1 might be the D (5 bases). TRBV23-1 is filed as an ORF, its function uncertain. Trimming left V 0 bases short and J 2 bases short, with 14 bases between. The CDR3 extends over 16 amino acids.

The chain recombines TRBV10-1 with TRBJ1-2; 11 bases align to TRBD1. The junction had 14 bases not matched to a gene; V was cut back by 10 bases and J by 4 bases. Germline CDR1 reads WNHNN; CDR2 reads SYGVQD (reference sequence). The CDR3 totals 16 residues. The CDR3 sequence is CATVGQGANLVYGYTF. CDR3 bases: TGCGCCACCGTTGGACAGGGGGCGAACTTGGTCTATGGCTACACCTTC.

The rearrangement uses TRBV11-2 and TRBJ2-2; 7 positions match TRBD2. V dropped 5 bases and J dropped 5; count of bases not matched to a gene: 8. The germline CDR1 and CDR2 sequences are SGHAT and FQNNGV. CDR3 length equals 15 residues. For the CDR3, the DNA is TGTGCCAGCAGCCCTCCCCCGGGGGGAACCGGGGAGCTGTTTTTT. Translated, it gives CASSPPPGGTGELFF.

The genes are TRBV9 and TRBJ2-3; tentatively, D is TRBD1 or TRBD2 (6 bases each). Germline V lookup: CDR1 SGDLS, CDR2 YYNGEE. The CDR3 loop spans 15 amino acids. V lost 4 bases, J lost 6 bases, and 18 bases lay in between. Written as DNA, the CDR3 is TGTGCCAGCAGCACCGGGGGACACCGGTTGGATACGCAGTATTTT. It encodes CASSTGGHRLDTQYF.

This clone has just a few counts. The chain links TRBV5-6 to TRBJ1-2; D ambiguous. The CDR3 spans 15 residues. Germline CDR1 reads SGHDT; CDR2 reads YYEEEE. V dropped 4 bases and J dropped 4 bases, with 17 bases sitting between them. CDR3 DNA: TGTGCCAGCAGCGGAGGCATCCTCCCTTTCTATGGCTACACCTTC. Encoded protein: CASSGGILPFYGYTF.

The CDR3, as DNA: TGTGCCAGCAGCCGTAGGGCCGACACTGAAGCTTTCTTT. Translation gives CASSRRADTEAFF. The V gene is TRBV7-3, the J gene TRBJ1-1; D call uncertain. Germline V gene lookup returns CDR1 SGHTA and CDR2 FQGTGA. V lost 5 bases, J lost 3 bases, and 10 bases lay in between. CDR3 length equals 13 residues.

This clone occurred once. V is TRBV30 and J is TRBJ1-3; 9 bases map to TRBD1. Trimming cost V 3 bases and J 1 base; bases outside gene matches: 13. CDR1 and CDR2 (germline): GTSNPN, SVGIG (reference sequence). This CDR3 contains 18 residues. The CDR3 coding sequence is TGTGCCTGGAGGAGGACAGGGGTTGACCTTGGGTCTGGAAACACCATATATTTT. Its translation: CAWRRTGVDLGSGNTIYF.

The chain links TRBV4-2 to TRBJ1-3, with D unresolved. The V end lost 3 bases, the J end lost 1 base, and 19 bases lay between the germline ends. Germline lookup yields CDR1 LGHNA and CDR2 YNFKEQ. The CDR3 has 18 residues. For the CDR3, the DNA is TGTGCCAGCAGCCAGGACCCGCCCGCCCGGACGTCTGGAAACACCATATATTTT. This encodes CASSQDPPARTSGNTIYF.

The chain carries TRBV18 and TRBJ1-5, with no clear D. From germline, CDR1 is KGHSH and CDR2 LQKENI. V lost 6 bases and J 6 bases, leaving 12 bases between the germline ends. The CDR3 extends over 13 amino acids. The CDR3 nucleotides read TGTGCCAGCTCCCCCGGTGGTGCTCAGCCCCAGCATTTT. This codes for CASSPGGAQPQHF.

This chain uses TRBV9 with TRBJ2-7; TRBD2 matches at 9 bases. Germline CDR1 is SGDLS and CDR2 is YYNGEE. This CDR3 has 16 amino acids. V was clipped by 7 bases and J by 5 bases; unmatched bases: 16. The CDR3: CASDLEGAGGPHEQYF. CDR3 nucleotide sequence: TGTGCCAGCGACCTAGAGGGGGCGGGAGGGCCCCACGAGCAGTACTTC.

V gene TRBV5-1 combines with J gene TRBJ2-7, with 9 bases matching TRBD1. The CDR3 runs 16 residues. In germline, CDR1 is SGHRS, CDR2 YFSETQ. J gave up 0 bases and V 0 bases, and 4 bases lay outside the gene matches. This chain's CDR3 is CASSLEGTGYSYEQYF. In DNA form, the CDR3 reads TGCGCCAGCAGCTTGGAGGGGACAGGGTACTCCTACGAGCAGTACTTC.

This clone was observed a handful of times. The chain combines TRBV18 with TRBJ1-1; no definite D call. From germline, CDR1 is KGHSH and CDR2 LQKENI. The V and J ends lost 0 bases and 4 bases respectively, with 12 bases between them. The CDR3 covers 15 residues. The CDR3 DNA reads TGTGCCAGCTCACCACCGTCGACCTCGGCCACTGAAGCTTTCTTT. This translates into CASSPPSTSATEAFF.

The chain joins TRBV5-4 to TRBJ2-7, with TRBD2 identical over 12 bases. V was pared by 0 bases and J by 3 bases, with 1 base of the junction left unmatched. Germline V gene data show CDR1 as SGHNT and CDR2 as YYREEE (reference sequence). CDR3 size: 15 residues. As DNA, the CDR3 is TGTGCCAGCAGCTTGGGGACTAGCGGGGTCTACGAGCAGTACTTC. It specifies CASSLGTSGVYEQYF.

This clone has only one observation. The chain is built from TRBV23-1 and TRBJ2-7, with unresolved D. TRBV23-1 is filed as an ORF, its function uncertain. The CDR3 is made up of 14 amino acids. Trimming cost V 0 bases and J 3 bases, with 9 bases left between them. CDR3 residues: CASSQSETSYEQYF. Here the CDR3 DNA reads TGCGCCAGCAGTCAATCTGAGACAAGCTACGAGCAGTACTTC.

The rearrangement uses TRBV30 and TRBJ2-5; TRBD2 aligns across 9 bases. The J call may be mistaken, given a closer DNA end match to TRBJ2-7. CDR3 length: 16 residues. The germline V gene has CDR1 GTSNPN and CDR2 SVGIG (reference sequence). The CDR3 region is CAWSPQLAGSLYEQYF. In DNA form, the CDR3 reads TGTGCCTGGAGTCCCCAACTAGCGGGTAGTTTATACGAGCAGTACTTC.

CDR3: CASRVVFEGNSPLHF. CDR3 coding DNA: TGTGCCAGCAGGGTAGTTTTCGAGGGAAATTCACCCCTCCACTTT. The chain couples TRBV6-4 to TRBJ1-6; D not resolved. Germline V gene data show CDR1 as MRHNA and CDR2 as SNTAGT. The V end was cut by 6 bases, the J end by 7 bases, with 16 bases between. CDR3 size: 15 residues.

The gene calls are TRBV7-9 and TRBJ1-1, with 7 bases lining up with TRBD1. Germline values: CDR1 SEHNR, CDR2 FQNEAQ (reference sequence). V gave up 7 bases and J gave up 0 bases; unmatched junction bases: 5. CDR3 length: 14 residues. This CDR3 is CASTPRGVNTEAFF. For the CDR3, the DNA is TGTGCCAGCACCCCCAGGGGGGTGAACACTGAAGCTTTCTTT.

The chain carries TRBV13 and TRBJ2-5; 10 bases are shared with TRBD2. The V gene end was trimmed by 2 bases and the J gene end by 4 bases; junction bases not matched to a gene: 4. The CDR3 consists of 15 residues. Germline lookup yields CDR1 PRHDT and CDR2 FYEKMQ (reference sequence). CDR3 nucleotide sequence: TGTGCCAGCAGCTTACAAGCGGGGGGGAGAGAGACCCAGTACTTC. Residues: CASSLQAGGRETQYF.

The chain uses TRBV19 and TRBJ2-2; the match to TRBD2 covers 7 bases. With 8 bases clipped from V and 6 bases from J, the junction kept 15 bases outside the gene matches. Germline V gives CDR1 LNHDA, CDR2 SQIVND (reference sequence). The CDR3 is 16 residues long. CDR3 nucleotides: TGTGCCAGTGGGTCCTCAACTAGCGTACTGTCCGGGGAGCTGTTTTTT. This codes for CASGSSTSVLSGELFF.

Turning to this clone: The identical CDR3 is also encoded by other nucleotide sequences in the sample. CDR3: CASSLEPNTEAFF. CDR3 in DNA: TGCGCCAGCAGCTTGGAGCCGAACACTGAAGCTTTCTTT. The chain recombines TRBV5-1 with TRBJ1-1; D call uncertain. Looked up from germline, CDR1 is SGHRS and CDR2 is YFSETQ. CDR3 length equals 13 residues. V lost 0 bases to trimming and J lost 1 base, with 4 bases between them.

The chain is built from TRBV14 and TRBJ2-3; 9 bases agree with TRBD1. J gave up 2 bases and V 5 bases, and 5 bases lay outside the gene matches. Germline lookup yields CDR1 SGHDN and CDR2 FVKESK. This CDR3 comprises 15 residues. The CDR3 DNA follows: TGTGCCAGCAGCAGTCGGGACAGGGTCACAGATACGCAGTATTTT. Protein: CASSSRDRVTDTQYF. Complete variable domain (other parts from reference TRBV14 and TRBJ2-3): EAGVTQFPSHSVIEKGQTVTLRCDPISGHDNLYWYRRVMGKEIKFLLHFVKESKQDESGMPNNRFLAERTGGTYSTLKVQPAELEDSGVYFCASSSRDRVTDTQYFGPGTRLTVL.